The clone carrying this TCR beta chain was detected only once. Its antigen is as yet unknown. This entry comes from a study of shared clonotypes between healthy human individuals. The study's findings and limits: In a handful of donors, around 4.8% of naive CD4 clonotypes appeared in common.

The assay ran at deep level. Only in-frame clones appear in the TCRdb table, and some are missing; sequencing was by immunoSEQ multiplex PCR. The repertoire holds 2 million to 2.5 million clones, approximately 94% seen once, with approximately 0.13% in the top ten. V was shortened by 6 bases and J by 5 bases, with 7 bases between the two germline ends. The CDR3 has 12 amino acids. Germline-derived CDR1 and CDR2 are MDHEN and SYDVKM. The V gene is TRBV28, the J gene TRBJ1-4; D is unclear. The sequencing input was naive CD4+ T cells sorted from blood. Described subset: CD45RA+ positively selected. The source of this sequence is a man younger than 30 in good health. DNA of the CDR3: TGTGCCAGCAGGCAGAGGAATGAAAAACTGTTTTTT. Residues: CASRQRNEKLFF.